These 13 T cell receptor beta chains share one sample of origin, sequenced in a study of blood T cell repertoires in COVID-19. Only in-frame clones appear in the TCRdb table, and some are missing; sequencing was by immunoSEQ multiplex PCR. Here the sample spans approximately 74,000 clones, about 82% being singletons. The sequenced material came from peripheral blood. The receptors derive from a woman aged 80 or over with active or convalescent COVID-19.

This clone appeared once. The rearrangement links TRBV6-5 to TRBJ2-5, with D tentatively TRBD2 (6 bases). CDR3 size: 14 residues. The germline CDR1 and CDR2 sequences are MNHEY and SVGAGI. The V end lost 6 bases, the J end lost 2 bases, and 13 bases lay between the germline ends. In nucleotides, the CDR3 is TGTGCCAGCAGACAGCGGGCTAAACAAGAGACCCAGTACTTC. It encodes CASRQRAKQETQYF.

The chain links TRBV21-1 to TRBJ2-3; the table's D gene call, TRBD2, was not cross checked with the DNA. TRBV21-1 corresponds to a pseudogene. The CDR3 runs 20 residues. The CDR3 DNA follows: TGTGCCAGCAGCAAAATTCTAGCGGGGGGGAGACCTACTAGCACAGATACGCAGTATTTT. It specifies CASSKILAGGRPTSTDTQYF.

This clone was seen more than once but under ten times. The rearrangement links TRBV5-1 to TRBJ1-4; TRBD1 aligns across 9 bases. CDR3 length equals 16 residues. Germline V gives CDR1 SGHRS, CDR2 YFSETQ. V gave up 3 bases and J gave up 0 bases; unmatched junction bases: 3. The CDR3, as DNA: TGCGCCAGCAGCTACGGACAGGGGACAACTAATGAAAAACTGTTTTTT. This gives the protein CASSYGQGTTNEKLFF.

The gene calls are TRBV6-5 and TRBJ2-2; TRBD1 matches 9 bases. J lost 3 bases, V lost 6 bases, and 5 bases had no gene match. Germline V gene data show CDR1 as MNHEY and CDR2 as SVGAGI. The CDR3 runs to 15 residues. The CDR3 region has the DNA TGTGCCAGCAGGGGGGACAGGGCACACACCGGGGAGCTGTTTTTT. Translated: CASRGDRAHTGELFF.

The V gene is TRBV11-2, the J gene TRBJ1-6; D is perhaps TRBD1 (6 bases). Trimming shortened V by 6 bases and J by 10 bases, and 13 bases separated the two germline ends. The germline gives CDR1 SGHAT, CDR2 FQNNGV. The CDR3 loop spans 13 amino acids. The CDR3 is CASSQTGRSPLHF. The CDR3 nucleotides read TGTGCCAGCAGTCAAACAGGGCGCTCACCCCTCCACTTT.

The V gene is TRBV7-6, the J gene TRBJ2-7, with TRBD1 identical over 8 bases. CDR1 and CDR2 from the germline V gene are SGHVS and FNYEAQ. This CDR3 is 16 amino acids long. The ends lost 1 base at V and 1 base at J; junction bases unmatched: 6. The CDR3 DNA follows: TGTGCCAGCAGCTTAGGGACAGGGATAAGGTCCTACGAGCAGTACTTC. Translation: CASSLGTGIRSYEQYF.

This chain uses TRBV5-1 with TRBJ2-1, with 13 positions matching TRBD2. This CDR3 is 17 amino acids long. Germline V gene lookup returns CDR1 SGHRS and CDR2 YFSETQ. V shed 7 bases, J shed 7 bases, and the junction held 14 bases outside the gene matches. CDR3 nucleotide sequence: TGCGCCAGCTCCCAGCCTACTAGCGGGAGGGGGATGAATGAGCAGTTCTTC. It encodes CASSQPTSGRGMNEQFF.

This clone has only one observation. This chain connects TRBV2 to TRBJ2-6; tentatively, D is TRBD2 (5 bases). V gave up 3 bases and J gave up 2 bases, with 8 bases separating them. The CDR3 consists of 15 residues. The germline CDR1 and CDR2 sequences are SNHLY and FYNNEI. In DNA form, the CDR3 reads TGTGCCAGCAGTGATCGTAGCGCTGGGGCCAACGTCCTGACTTTC. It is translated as CASSDRSAGANVLTF.

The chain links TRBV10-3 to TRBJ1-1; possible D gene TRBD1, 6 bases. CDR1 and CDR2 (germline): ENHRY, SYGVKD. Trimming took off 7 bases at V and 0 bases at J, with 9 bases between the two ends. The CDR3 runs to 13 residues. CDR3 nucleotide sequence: TGTGCCATCAAAACAGGGATGAACACTGAAGCTTTCTTT. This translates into CAIKTGMNTEAFF.

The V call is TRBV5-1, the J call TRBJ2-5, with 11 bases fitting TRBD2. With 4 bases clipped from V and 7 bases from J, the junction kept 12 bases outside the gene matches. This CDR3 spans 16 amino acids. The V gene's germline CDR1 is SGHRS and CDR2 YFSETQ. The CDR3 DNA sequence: TGCGCCAGCAGCGAGGGACTAGCGGAGGGGCTGGGGACCCAGTACTTC. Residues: CASSEGLAEGLGTQYF.

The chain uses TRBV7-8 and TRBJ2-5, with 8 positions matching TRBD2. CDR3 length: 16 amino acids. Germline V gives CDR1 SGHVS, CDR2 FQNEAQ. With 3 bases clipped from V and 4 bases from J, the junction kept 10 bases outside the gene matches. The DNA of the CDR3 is TGTGCCAGCAGCTTGGGTAGCGGGATAATTCCAGAGACCCAGTACTTC. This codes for CASSLGSGIIPETQYF.

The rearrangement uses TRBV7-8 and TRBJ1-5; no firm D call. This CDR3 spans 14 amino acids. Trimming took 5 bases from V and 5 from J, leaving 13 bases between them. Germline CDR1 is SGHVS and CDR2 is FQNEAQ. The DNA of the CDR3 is TGTGCCAGCAGCCAACGAATCGGGGATCAGCCCCAGCATTTT. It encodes CASSQRIGDQPQHF.

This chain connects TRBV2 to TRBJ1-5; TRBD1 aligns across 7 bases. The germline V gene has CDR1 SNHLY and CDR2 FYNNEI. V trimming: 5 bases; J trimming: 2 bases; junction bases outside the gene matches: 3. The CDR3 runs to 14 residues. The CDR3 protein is CASSTGAGNQPQHF. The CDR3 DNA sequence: TGTGCCAGCAGTACAGGGGCAGGCAATCAGCCCCAGCATTTT.